The 26 T cell receptor beta chains reported below all come from one sample, sequenced in a study of glioma-infiltrating T cells after dendritic cell vaccination. The table came from immunoSEQ multiplex PCR; TCRdb's copy has only in-frame clones and leaves some out. This table holds 60,000 to 70,000 clones, about 81% found once. Specimen: blood, collected before dendritic cell vaccination. The receptors were sampled from a human donor with glioblastoma.

This clone has a single count. V gene TRBV10-1 combines with J gene TRBJ2-3, with 10 bases matching TRBD2. V was clipped by 2 bases and J by 5 bases; unmatched bases: 7. CDR3 length: 16 amino acids. CDR1 and CDR2 from the germline V gene are WNHNN and SYGVQD (reference sequence). CDR3: CASSEQSGGAVDTQYF. In nucleotides, the CDR3 is TGCGCCAGCAGTGAGCAAAGCGGGGGGGCGGTAGATACGCAGTATTTT.

The chain combines TRBV29-1 with TRBJ1-1; D is undetermined. The V end was cut by 2 bases, the J end by 4 bases, with 8 bases between. The CDR3 has 12 amino acids. The germline V gene has CDR1 SQVTM and CDR2 ANQGSEA. The CDR3 loop reads CSVEFSRTEAFF. The CDR3 nucleotides are TGCAGCGTTGAATTCTCCCGCACTGAAGCTTTCTTT.

The V call is TRBV6-4, the J call TRBJ2-3, with TRBD2 matching 12 bases. This CDR3 region has 15 residues. Trimming at V came to 4 bases and at J to 2 bases, leaving 1 base not matched to a gene. CDR1 MRHNA and CDR2 SNTAGT come from the germline V gene. In DNA form, the CDR3 reads TGTGCCAGCAGTGCTAGCGGGGGGGCCACAGATACGCAGTATTTT. Translated, it gives CASSASGGATDTQYF.

This rearrangement joins TRBV2 to TRBJ2-1; 7 positions agree with TRBD2. This CDR3 spans 16 amino acids. Germline CDR1 is SNHLY and CDR2 is FYNNEI. V trimming: 4 bases; J trimming: 5 bases; junction bases outside the gene matches: 11. CDR3 DNA sequence: TGTGCCAGCAGTGGGGCCCGGACTAGGGGTCACAATGAGCAGTTCTTC. This encodes CASSGARTRGHNEQFF.

The chain combines TRBV6-1 with TRBJ2-5; D ambiguous. Trimming took off 8 bases at V and 1 base at J, with 8 bases between the two ends. The CDR3 extends over 12 amino acids. Looked up from germline, CDR1 is MNHNS and CDR2 is SASEGT. CDR3 residues: CASERSQETQYF. In DNA form, the CDR3 reads TGTGCCAGCGAACGGAGCCAAGAGACCCAGTACTTC.

The rearrangement links TRBV7-2 to TRBJ2-3, with 7 bases fitting TRBD2. The CDR3 is 15 residues long. V dropped 1 base and J dropped 0; count of bases not matched to a gene: 1. Germline values: CDR1 SGHTA, CDR2 FQGNSA. In DNA form, the CDR3 reads TGTGCCAGCAGCTTAGACGGGGGGAGCACAGATACGCAGTATTTT. This sequence encodes CASSLDGGSTDTQYF.

The chain recombines TRBV27 with TRBJ2-7; 10 bases agree with TRBD2. The germline V gene has CDR1 MNHEY and CDR2 SMNVEV (reference sequence). Losses at the gene ends were 7 bases for V and 0 bases for J; bases not matched to a gene: 6. The CDR3 spans 15 residues. CDR3 sequence: CASTLLAGSSYEQYF. In DNA form, the CDR3 reads TGTGCCAGCACCCTACTAGCGGGGTCCTCCTACGAGCAGTACTTC.

This chain links TRBV4-1 with TRBJ1-6; the match to TRBD1 covers 9 bases. Unmatched junction bases numbered 6, after V lost 1 base and J lost 8 bases. The CDR3 has 16 amino acids. CDR1 is MGHRA, CDR2 YSYEKL, per germline. CDR3 nucleotides: TGCGCCAGCAGCCAAGCAGGACAGGGGATTTATTCACCCCTCCACTTT. Translating gives CASSQAGQGIYSPLHF.

This chain connects TRBV5-3 to TRBJ1-2, with 8 bases identical to TRBD1. TRBV5-3 is reported as an ORF; its role is uncertain. CDR3 length equals 13 residues. The J segment lost 5 bases and the V segment lost 4 bases, leaving 4 bases of the junction unmatched. The CDR3, as DNA: TGTGCCAGAAGCGAGGGACAGGCTTATGGCTACACCTTC. This translates into CARSEGQAYGYTF.

This chain links TRBV5-5 with TRBJ1-6, with D perhaps matching TRBD1 (5 bases). Per the germline V gene, CDR1 is SGHKS and CDR2 is YYEKEE (reference sequence). V was shortened by 1 base and J by 8 bases, with 19 bases between the two germline ends. The CDR3 spans 17 residues. The CDR3 nucleotides read TGTGCCAGCAGCTTGACTCCGAGACAGACGAGTTATTCACCCCTCCACTTT. It encodes CASSLTPRQTSYSPLHF.

J is TRBJ1-6 and V is TRBV5-1, with 9 bases that match TRBD1. Germline lookup yields CDR1 SGHRS and CDR2 YFSETQ. This CDR3 is built from 14 residues. The J segment lost 7 bases and the V segment lost 4 bases, leaving 3 bases of the junction unmatched. CDR3 protein: CASSRDRGNSPLHF. CDR3 nucleotides: TGCGCCAGCAGCAGAGACAGGGGGAATTCACCCCTCCACTTT.

The chain carries TRBV11-1 and TRBJ2-2; the match to TRBD2 covers 7 bases. Losses at the gene ends were 3 bases for V and 1 base for J; bases not matched to a gene: 5. The CDR3 is 16 residues long. Germline loops: CDR1 SGHAT, CDR2 FQDESV (reference sequence). The CDR3 DNA reads as TGTGCCAGCAGCTTTGGCGGGAGAAGGAACACCGGGGAGCTGTTTTTT. Its protein product is CASSFGGRRNTGELFF.

This rearrangement joins TRBV11-3 to TRBJ1-1, with 9 bases identical to TRBD1. With V trimmed by 4 bases and J by 1 base, 4 bases remained unmatched. CDR3 length equals 15 residues. The germline CDR1 and CDR2 sequences are SGHNT and YENEEA. The CDR3 region is CASSSTGGGNTEAFF. The CDR3 coding sequence is TGTGCCAGCAGCTCGACAGGGGGAGGGAACACTGAAGCTTTCTTT.

The V gene is TRBV18, the J gene TRBJ1-5; TRBD1 might be the D (5 bases). Germline V gene data show CDR1 as KGHSH and CDR2 as LQKENI. This CDR3 is 16 amino acids long. Between the trimmed V and J ends, which lost 0 bases and 2 bases, there was a span of 11 bases. The CDR3 nucleotides are TGTGCCAGCTCACCACCGGGGCGGAACGGCAATCAGCCCCAGCATTTT. Translation: CASSPPGRNGNQPQHF.

The rearrangement joins TRBV28 to TRBJ2-7; 10 positions agree with TRBD2. V lost 2 bases to trimming and J lost 3 bases; unmatched junction nucleotides: 7. The CDR3 has 16 amino acids. The germline gives CDR1 MDHEN, CDR2 SYDVKM. Here the CDR3 DNA reads TGTGCCAGCAGTTTACGGGCTAGCGGGGGTAACTACGAGCAGTACTTC. Its translation: CASSLRASGGNYEQYF.

The chain has TRBV5-1 and TRBJ2-3; 9 bases align to TRBD2. There are 19 residues in the CDR3. CDR1 SGHRS and CDR2 YFSETQ come from the germline V gene. Germline trimming cut 0 bases from V and 2 bases from J; bases unmatched to any gene: 13. The CDR3 DNA is TGCGCCAGCAGCTTGGTGGGGACTAGCAGAGTTGCAGACACAGATACGCAGTATTTT. Its protein is CASSLVGTSRVADTDTQYF.

Concerning this clone: A read error may account for a junction end that differs from germline. The chain recombines TRBV7-9 with TRBJ2-5; 9 positions match TRBD2. This CDR3 spans 14 amino acids. Germline loops: CDR1 SEHNR, CDR2 FQNEAQ (reference sequence). This CDR3 is CASRSGGPQETQYF. The CDR3 bases are TGTGCCTCGCGGAGCGGGGGGCCCCAAGAGACCCAATACTTC.

This clone appeared a few times. This chain links TRBV12-5 with TRBJ2-5; the D gene is possibly TRBD1 (6 bases). The CDR3 has 17 amino acids. Between the trimmed V and J ends, which lost 0 bases and 5 bases, there was a span of 19 bases. The V gene's germline CDR1 is LGHNT and CDR2 FRNRAP. Here the CDR3 DNA reads TGTGCTAGTGGTTTGGTAAGGGGGACGGAACGGGTGGAGACCCAGTACTTC. This codes for CASGLVRGTERVETQYF.

The chain links TRBV6-5 to TRBJ1-2, with a possible D match to TRBD1 (5 bases). The CDR3 runs to 13 residues. CDR1 and CDR2 (germline): MNHEY, SVGAGI. The ends were cut back, 6 bases at V and 8 bases at J, with 16 bases in the middle. DNA for the CDR3: TGTGCCAGCAGGCAGGGACTCCTCCGGGGCTACACCTTC. Translating gives CASRQGLLRGYTF.

The chain employs TRBV7-2 and TRBJ2-2; 7 bases are shared with TRBD2. Germline-derived CDR1 and CDR2 are SGHTA and FQGNSA. J lost 6 bases, V lost 5 bases, and 6 bases had no gene match. The CDR3 has 14 residues. Here the CDR3 reads CASSPAGVPGELFF. CDR3 DNA sequence: TGTGCCAGCAGCCCCGCGGGGGTCCCCGGGGAGCTGTTTTTT.

J is TRBJ2-1 and V is TRBV21-1; TRBD2 reflects the table's D call only, with no check against the DNA. TRBV21-1 is shown as a pseudogene. The CDR3 totals 13 residues. The CDR3 reads CARMRWGDNEQFF. DNA of the CDR3: TGTGCCAGGATGCGATGGGGGGACAATGAGCAGTTCTTC.

The chain combines TRBV29-1 with TRBJ1-2, with 7 bases aligning to TRBD1. The CDR3 sequence is 12 residues long. V gave up 5 bases and J gave up 8 bases; unmatched junction bases: 8. CDR1 and CDR2 (germline): SQVTM, ANQGSEA. The CDR3 is CSVWRTGAGYTF. The DNA of the CDR3 is TGCAGCGTTTGGCGAACAGGGGCCGGCTACACCTTC.

The chain is built from TRBV28 and TRBJ2-5, with D tentatively TRBD1 (5 bases). The germline gives CDR1 MDHEN, CDR2 SYDVKM. Trimming shortened V by 6 bases and J by 7 bases, and 9 bases separated the two germline ends. There are 11 residues in the CDR3. The CDR3 loop is CASRGPATQYF. DNA for the CDR3: TGTGCCAGCAGGGGGCCCGCGACCCAGTACTTC.

The J gene is TRBJ2-5, the V gene TRBV30; TRBD2 aligns across 9 bases. The ends lost 4 bases at V and 9 bases at J; junction bases unmatched: 9. There are 13 residues in the CDR3. Germline V gene data show CDR1 as GTSNPN and CDR2 as SVGIG (reference sequence). The CDR3 here is CAWKVAGALAQYF. The CDR3 DNA is TGTGCCTGGAAGGTAGCGGGGGCCCTGGCCCAGTACTTC.

The chain uses TRBV5-1 and TRBJ1-2, with 9 bases aligning to TRBD1. J lost 7 bases, V lost 4 bases, and 11 bases had no gene match. CDR1 and CDR2 from the germline V gene are SGHRS and YFSETQ. The length of the CDR3 is 15 residues. DNA of the CDR3: TGCGCCAGCAGCCCGGCCCCACAGGGGGCAGTTGGCTACACCTTC. It codes for CASSPAPQGAVGYTF.

The sample holds one count of this clone. The J gene is TRBJ2-3, the V gene TRBV5-1; the match to TRBD2 covers 7 bases. J gave up 1 base and V 4 bases, and 9 bases lay outside the gene matches. CDR1 and CDR2 from the germline V gene are SGHRS and YFSETQ. This CDR3 comprises 16 residues. CDR3 nucleotide sequence: TGCGCCAGCAGCCTTCTTAGCGGGCTCGGCACAGATACGCAGTATTTT. Its protein product is CASSLLSGLGTDTQYF.